The 28 T cell receptor beta chains reported below all come from one sample, sequenced in a study of blood T cell repertoires in COVID-19. Method: immunoSEQ multiplex PCR; TCRdb's copy keeps in-frame clones and lacks some. The sample comprises approximately 220,000 clones, 80% to 90% of which are singletons, and less than 4.5% rests with the top ten. The specimen was PBMCs or T cells enriched from blood (not recorded which). The receptors derive from a woman between 35 and 50 years old with acute COVID-19.

This clone came up a few times. The chain carries TRBV6-5 and TRBJ1-1; D is undetermined. Trimming cost V 6 bases and J 3 bases, with 8 bases left between them. The CDR3 loop spans 12 amino acids. CDR1 is MNHEY and CDR2 is SVGAGI in the germline V gene. The CDR3 sequence: CASRGGYTEAFF. The CDR3 region has the DNA TGTGCCAGCAGAGGAGGTTACACTGAAGCTTTCTTT.

This clone was picked up one time. The rearrangement links TRBV6-2 or TRBV6-3 to TRBJ1-2, with D possibly matching TRBD1 (5 bases). The length of the CDR3 is 15 residues. V was trimmed by 4 bases and J by 8 bases, leaving 20 bases between them. Germline V CDR1 and CDR2: MNHEY, SVGEGT. The CDR3 nucleotides are TGTGCCAGCAGTTTGCGTCCGACAGAATGGAAAGGCTACACCTTC. As protein: CASSLRPTEWKGYTF.

CDR3 in amino acids: CASSQVTNQETQYF. In DNA, the CDR3 is TGTGCCAGCAGCCAAGTGACTAACCAAGAGACCCAGTACTTC. The rearrangement uses TRBV3-1 (or the pseudogene TRBV3-2) and TRBJ2-5; D is perhaps TRBD2 (5 bases). There are 14 residues in the CDR3. The V end lost 1 base, the J end lost 0 bases, and 6 bases lay between the germline ends. CDR1 and CDR2 (germline): LGHDT, YNNKEL (reference sequence).

V gene TRBV5-1 combines with J gene TRBJ1-1; D gene unclear. Germline lookup yields CDR1 SGHRS and CDR2 YFSETQ. V lost 0 bases to trimming and J lost 2 bases, with 8 bases between them. The CDR3 extends over 14 amino acids. The CDR3 bases are TGCGCCAGCAGCTTGGGCAAGCTTAACACTGAAGCTTTCTTT. This encodes CASSLGKLNTEAFF.

This clone was seen a single time. The genes are TRBV7-9 and TRBJ2-3; 13 bases align to TRBD2. The germline V gene has CDR1 SEHNR and CDR2 FQNEAQ (reference sequence). V lost 10 bases, J lost 1 base, and 11 bases stayed unmatched. The CDR3 spans 17 residues. As DNA, the CDR3 is TGTGCCACCGCCACTAGCGGGGGGGCCTTGGGCACAGATACGCAGTATTTT. Its protein product is CATATSGGALGTDTQYF.

The V gene is TRBV6-5, the J gene TRBJ1-2, with a tentative D call TRBD1 (5 bases). The CDR3 runs to 12 residues. Germline V CDR1 and CDR2: MNHEY, SVGAGI. V lost 4 bases, J lost 4 bases, and 7 bases lay in between. CDR3 in DNA: TGTGCCAGCAGTTCGGGGGTCTATGGCTACACCTTC. Its translation: CASSSGVYGYTF.

The chain is built from TRBV19 and TRBJ1-5; 8 bases are shared with TRBD1. The ends lost 3 bases at V and 4 bases at J; junction bases unmatched: 5. The CDR3 is 15 residues long. The germline gives CDR1 LNHDA, CDR2 SQIVND (reference sequence). The CDR3 loop is CASSIGTGPNQPQHF. CDR3 coding DNA: TGTGCCAGTAGTATTGGGACAGGCCCTAATCAGCCCCAGCATTTT.

This chain joins TRBV7-3 and TRBJ1-2; tentative D call: TRBD1 (6 bases). V lost 2 bases and J lost 2, with 6 bases in between. Looked up from germline, CDR1 is SGHTA and CDR2 is FQGTGA. This CDR3 is 13 amino acids long. The CDR3 reads CASSLQGNYGYTF. The CDR3 DNA follows: TGTGCCAGCAGCTTACAGGGGAACTATGGCTACACCTTC.

The V call is TRBV11-2, the J call TRBJ1-4; 10 bases agree with TRBD1. The CDR3 has 14 residues. Per germline, CDR1 SGHAT and CDR2 FQNNGV. Germline trimming cut 5 bases from V and 7 bases from J; bases unmatched to any gene: 4. The CDR3 bases are TGTGCCAGCAGCCTGACAGGGGGCGGTGAAAAACTGTTTTTT. Encoded protein: CASSLTGGGEKLFF.

This clone came up once. The chain joins TRBV6-2 or TRBV6-3 to TRBJ2-5; 16 bases align to TRBD2. The CDR3 extends over 18 amino acids. Losses at the gene ends were 6 bases for V and 6 bases for J; bases not matched to a gene: 13. Germline CDR1 reads MNHEY; CDR2 reads SVGEGT. The CDR3: CASSHGTGLAGGPKTQYF. Written as DNA, the CDR3 is TGTGCCAGCAGCCACGGAACGGGACTAGCGGGGGGGCCAAAGACCCAGTACTTC.

The CDR3 nucleotides read TGTGCCACCAGCCATGATCTAAACTATGGCTACACCTTC. This gives the protein CATSHDLNYGYTF. The J gene is TRBJ1-2, the V gene TRBV15; D remains ambiguous. Germline V lookup: CDR1 LNHNV, CDR2 YYDKDF (reference sequence). CDR3 length equals 13 residues. With 5 bases removed from V and 2 bases from J, the gap between germline ends came to 9 bases.

In its sample, this clone was seen once. The chain employs TRBV19 and TRBJ1-2, with D possibly being TRBD1 (6 bases). From germline, CDR1 is LNHDA and CDR2 SQIVND (reference sequence). CDR3 length: 14 amino acids. Trimming took 4 bases from V and 8 from J, leaving 17 bases between them. The CDR3 DNA reads as TGTGCCAGTAGTACGACCACAGGGTCGGGAGGCTACACCTTC. Protein sequence: CASSTTTGSGGYTF. Based on the CDR3 plus reference TRBV19 and TRBJ1-2, the full variable domain is DGGITQSPKYLFRKEGQNVTLSCEQNLNHDAMYWYRQDPGQGLRLIYYSQIVNDFQKGDIAEGYSVSREKKESFPLTVTSAQKNPTAFYLCASSTTTGSGGYTFGSGTRLTVV.

The V gene is TRBV5-1, the J gene TRBJ1-1; unclear D gene. CDR3 length: 13 residues. Trimming shortened V by 4 bases and J by 1 base, and 8 bases separated the two germline ends. CDR1 SGHRS and CDR2 YFSETQ come from the germline V gene. The CDR3 region is CASSRNWNTEAFF. CDR3 in DNA: TGCGCCAGCAGCAGAAACTGGAACACTGAAGCTTTCTTT.

Comment on this clone: This CDR3 is also generated by other DNA sequences in the sample. The chain combines TRBV18 with TRBJ1-2, with 10 bases lining up with TRBD1. Germline CDR1 is KGHSH and CDR2 is LQKENI. The trim removed 3 bases at V and 6 bases at J, leaving 1 base unmatched. The CDR3 is made up of 13 amino acids. DNA of the CDR3: TGTGCCAGCTCACCGGGACAGGGGAATGGCTACACCTTC. Protein sequence: CASSPGQGNGYTF.

The chain joins TRBV30 to TRBJ2-3, with TRBD2 matching over 10 bases. With 4 bases clipped from V and 3 bases from J, the junction kept 4 bases outside the gene matches. The CDR3 runs to 14 residues. The V gene's germline CDR1 is GTSNPN and CDR2 SVGIG (reference sequence). The CDR3 region has the DNA TGTGCCTGGACTCCGGGACTAGCGACAGATACGCAGTATTTT. It codes for CAWTPGLATDTQYF.

This clone showed up just a few times. The gene calls are TRBV7-2 and TRBJ1-3, with 8 bases that match TRBD1. Germline CDR1 reads SGHTA; CDR2 reads FQGNSA. With V trimmed by 5 bases and J by 1 base, 7 bases remained unmatched. The CDR3 extends over 16 amino acids. The CDR3 coding sequence is TGTGCCAGCAGCCCCGGACAGGGCGGATCTGGAAACACCATATATTTT. This sequence encodes CASSPGQGGSGNTIYF.

The rearrangement links TRBV4-3 to TRBJ2-3; TRBD1 is a possible D gene (5 bases). V was shortened by 4 bases and J by 4 bases, with 12 bases between the two germline ends. The CDR3 runs 14 residues. The germline V gene has CDR1 LGHNA and CDR2 YSLEER. The chain's CDR3 is CASSRGRAADTQYF. For the CDR3, the DNA is TGCGCCAGCAGCCGCGGCAGGGCGGCAGATACGCAGTATTTT.

The chain uses TRBV4-3 and TRBJ2-3, with 16 bases that match TRBD2. Losses at the gene ends were 2 bases for V and 0 bases for J; bases not matched to a gene: 5. CDR1 LGHNA and CDR2 YSLEER come from the germline V gene. The CDR3 runs 19 residues. CDR3 coding DNA: TGCGCCAGCAGCCAATCGGGACTAGCGGGGGGGCTTAGCACAGATACGCAGTATTTT. It specifies CASSQSGLAGGLSTDTQYF.

This clone came up once. The chain employs TRBV7-6 and TRBJ2-7; D possibly corresponds to TRBD2 (6 bases). The CDR3 length is 15 residues. V was pared by 3 bases and J by 2 bases, with 14 bases between. Germline values: CDR1 SGHVS, CDR2 FNYEAQ. CDR3 nucleotide sequence: TGTGCCAGCAGCTTTCGCGCGGGGTCCCCCTACGAGCAGTACGTC. This translates into CASSFRAGSPYEQYV.

CDR3 sequence: CASSSGTGGNQPQHF. In DNA, the CDR3 is TGCGCCAGCAGCTCCGGGACAGGGGGCAATCAGCCCCAGCATTTT. The chain employs TRBV4-3 and TRBJ1-5, with 10 bases fitting TRBD1. CDR1 is LGHNA and CDR2 is YSLEER in the germline V gene. The CDR3 covers 15 residues. The junction had 3 bases not matched to a gene; V was cut back by 5 bases and J by 2 bases.

This chain links TRBV9 with TRBJ1-1, with 10 nucleotides matching TRBD1. The trim removed 2 bases at V and 1 base at J, leaving 5 bases unmatched. The CDR3 loop spans 16 amino acids. CDR1 is SGDLS and CDR2 is YYNGEE in the germline V gene. CDR3 coding DNA: TGTGCCAGCAGCGTGGGACAGGGGACACAGAACACTGAAGCTTTCTTT. Protein product: CASSVGQGTQNTEAFF.

The chain joins TRBV5-4 to TRBJ1-1; no reliable D call. The CDR3 extends over 13 amino acids. The V end lost 2 bases, the J end lost 1 base, and 6 bases lay between the germline ends. Germline CDR1 reads SGHNT; CDR2 reads YYREEE (reference sequence). CDR3 region: CASSLTANTEAFF. CDR3 coding DNA: TGTGCCAGCAGCTTAACAGCGAACACTGAAGCTTTCTTT.

The chain employs TRBV19 and TRBJ2-3; D might be TRBD2 (5 bases). Germline V lookup: CDR1 LNHDA, CDR2 SQIVND (reference sequence). The CDR3 is 13 residues long. V lost 8 bases, J lost 1 base, and 10 bases lay in between. CDR3 coding DNA: TGTGCCAGTCTGCGGCGGGGCACAGATACGCAGTATTTT. Protein sequence: CASLRRGTDTQYF.

The genes are TRBV19 and TRBJ2-1, with TRBD2 matching over 8 bases. Germline CDR1 LNHDA, CDR2 SQIVND (reference sequence). The V and J ends lost 7 bases and 7 bases, in that order; junction bases with no gene match: 9. The CDR3 length is 14 residues. Here the CDR3 reads CASNQPGLVNEQFF. The CDR3 nucleotides are TGTGCCAGTAATCAACCGGGACTAGTAAATGAGCAGTTCTTC.

The rearrangement links TRBV5-4 to TRBJ2-5, with D unresolved. V was pared by 0 bases and J by 5 bases, with 5 bases between. The CDR3 is 12 residues long. Germline loops: CDR1 SGHNT, CDR2 YYREEE (reference sequence). The CDR3 bases are TGTGCCAGCAGCTTGGTTAGCGAGACCCAGTACTTC. It is translated as CASSLVSETQYF. Supplemented by reference TRBV5-4 and TRBJ2-5, the full variable domain reads ETGVTQSPTHLIKTRGQQVTLRCSSQSGHNTVSWYQQALGQGPQFIFQYYREEENGRGNFPPRFSGLQFPNYSSELNVNALELDDSALYLCASSLVSETQYFGPGTRLLVL.

The chain uses TRBV6-6 and TRBJ1-1; weak D call: TRBD1 (6 bases). The CDR3 spans 15 residues. Germline V lookup: CDR1 MNHNY, CDR2 SVGAGI (reference sequence). Trimming removed 2 bases from V and 5 bases from J, with 15 bases in between. CDR3 sequence reads: CASSYGGASGTEAFF. As DNA, the CDR3 is TGTGCCAGCAGTTACGGGGGGGCTAGCGGGACTGAAGCTTTCTTT.

V is TRBV5-1 and J is TRBJ2-2; tentatively, D is TRBD1 (5 bases). This CDR3 comprises 18 residues. Germline CDR1 reads SGHRS; CDR2 reads YFSETQ. The V and J ends lost 4 bases and 6 bases respectively, with 25 bases between them. CDR3 DNA: TGCGCCAGCAGCGTCCAGACAGTTTCCTCCTTCCGCGCCGGGGAGCTGTTTTTT. Protein sequence: CASSVQTVSSFRAGELFF.

The genes are TRBV29-1 and TRBJ1-1, with TRBD1 matching 9 bases. The CDR3 has 13 amino acids. V was pared by 3 bases and J by 6 bases, with 5 bases of the junction left unmatched. From germline, CDR1 is SQVTM and CDR2 ANQGSEA. CDR3 amino acids: CSVEGQGDAEAFF. As DNA, the CDR3 is TGCAGCGTTGAGGGACAGGGAGATGCTGAAGCTTTCTTT. Full variable domain (remainder filled in from reference TRBV29-1 and TRBJ1-1): SAVISQKPSRDICQRGTSLTIQCQVDSQVTMMFWYRQQPGQSLTLIATANQGSEATYESGFVIDKFPISRPNLTFSTLTVSNMSPEDSSIYLCSVEGQGDAEAFFGQGTRLTVV.